This T cell receptor (beta chain) emerged from a study of CD4 T cells in relation to SARS-CoV-2 and coronaviruses. Study context: Negative control cultures got HIV-1 Nef peptides or no peptide.

This clone showed up just once. What it recognizes is unknown. Study-wide points: Compared with monoreactive clones, crossreactive clones showed significantly weaker SARS-CoV-2 expansion.

Measured with immunoSEQ multiplex PCR; TCRdb has only the in-frame clones, and not every one. The sample consists of around 16,000 clones, around four fifths of them appearing once. Per germline, CDR1 MNHEY and CDR2 SVGAGI. V gave up 5 bases and J gave up 4 bases, with 15 bases separating them. This CDR3 spans 15 amino acids. CD4+ T cells from unexposed donors were obtained before the COVID-19 pandemic (2011-2018). The cells were cultured for under 13 days before CD4+ T cells were isolated. Cells permitting, SARS-CoV-2 S/N and four cold-coronavirus spikes were tested on unexposed-donor CD4+ T cells. The chain couples TRBV6-5 to TRBJ1-5, with D tentatively TRBD1 (6 bases). The source material was CD4+ T cells from PBMCs, cultured in vitro. This clonotype originated in a human donor in good health. The CDR3 protein is CASSRTQGWNQPQHF. The DNA of the CDR3 is TGTGCCAGCAGTCGTACACAGGGCTGGAATCAGCCCCAGCATTTT.